The source of this T cell receptor (beta chain) is a study of T cell repertoires in enteric fever (dated by TCRdb to 2017 to 2018). Notes on the research overall: Using volunteers experimentally challenged with Salmonella Typhi or Paratyphi A, the study rebuilt the Salmonella-specific repertoire of circulating effector CD4+ T cells. Mass cytometry was used to identify circulating effector CD4+ T cells responding to Salmonella infection. T cells, including ex vivo, were stained with tetramers that had been loaded with variants of the CdtB(105-125) peptide (SP110Y, ST110H). Live fluorescence barcoding was joined in the study by mass cytometry, by T cell receptor sequencing and by unbiased single-cell cloning.

In regard to this clonotype: Its antigen is not yet known. No base-level quality is on record; no much larger clone is a single base apart.

CD38+ CCR7- CD4+ T cells were described as a homogeneous population of IFNgamma- and MIP-1beta-producing effector cells. Study-level results and caveats: Single amino acid differences in the immunodominant proteins CdtB and PhoN appeared to drive the accumulation of T cells that did not cross-react between serovars. The study pinpointed HlyE and CdtB as immunodominant T cell antigens specific to S. Typhi and S. Paratyphi A. Among the expanded clonotypes were cross-reactive responses to distantly related Salmonella serovars, as well as clones that recognized antigens found only in S. Typhi or S. Paratyphi A.

Sequencing relied on an Illumina MiSeq. TCRdb cleaned the public reads at Q25 with fastp, built clones with MiXCR and kept in-frame beta chains. Rows matching on CDR3 protein sequence are summarized as one entry with the most common DNA and genes. This sample lists 140 to 150 distinct CDR3 sequences; roughly 31% were detected once. The ten largest account for 80% to 90% of the sample. CDR1 and CDR2, looked up from the germline V gene, are KGHSH and LQKENI. The CDR3, from cysteine to phenylalanine, totals 15 residues. This entry keeps only the CDR3 DNA: 45 bases, framed from base 1. Between the V and J ends, shortened by 0 bases and 8 bases respectively, the junction contains 15 bases.

The receptor's source is a human donor with Salmonella enteric fever, either typhoid or paratyphoid (not recorded which). The sequence links TRBV18 to TRBJ2-3, and TRBD1 may be the D gene, going by 5 matching bases. Sequencing used CCR7- CD38+ CD4+ T cells from blood. In light of the paper, this sample's cell subset or site label describes: effector CD4+ T cells responding to Salmonella infection (IFNgamma/MIP-1beta producing). Here the CDR3 is given as CASSPPYASQGTQYF. The nucleotide sequence is TGTGCCAGCTCACCACCGTACGCATCCCAGGGTACGCAGTATTTT.